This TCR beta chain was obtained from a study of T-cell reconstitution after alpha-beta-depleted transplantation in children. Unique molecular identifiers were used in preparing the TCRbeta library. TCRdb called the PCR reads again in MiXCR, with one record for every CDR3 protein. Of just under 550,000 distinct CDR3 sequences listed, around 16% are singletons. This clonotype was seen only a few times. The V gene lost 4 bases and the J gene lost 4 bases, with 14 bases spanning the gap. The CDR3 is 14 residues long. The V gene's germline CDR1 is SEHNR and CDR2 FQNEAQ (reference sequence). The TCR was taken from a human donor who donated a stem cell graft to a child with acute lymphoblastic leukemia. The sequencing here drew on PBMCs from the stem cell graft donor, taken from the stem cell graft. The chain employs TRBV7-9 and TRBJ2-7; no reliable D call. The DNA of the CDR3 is TGTGCCAGCAGCTCCCGGTATGGGTTGTACGAGCAGTACTTC. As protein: CASSSRYGLYEQYF.